This TCR beta chain appears in the sequencing data of a study of blood T cell repertoires in COVID-19. As for the study in general: Researchers got acute and convalescent COVID-19 samples from the United States, Italy and Spain. From T cells, B-cell-depleted T cells, or PBMCs came the material, which was cDNA or gDNA.

Methods used by the authors: Amplified reference gene primers provided the basis for estimating nucleated cell counts. This table comes from immunoSEQ multiplex PCR, and its TCRdb copy is limited to in-frame clones, with some not included. V and J calls and clone size are as listed in that table; D and trimming were resolved from the DNA. The repertoire includes some 220,000 clones, approximately 85% of them detected once, and approximately 5.2% sits in the top ten. CDR1 and CDR2 (germline): MDHEN, SYDVKM. V dropped 8 bases and J dropped 3; count of bases not matched to a gene: 10. The CDR3 has 15 residues. A few counts support this clone. Seattle's cohort entered during active infection and was followed longitudinally.

The chain is built from TRBV28 and TRBJ2-3, with TRBD2 identical over 8 bases. The clonotype comes from a woman in her 70s with COVID-19, enrolled during active disease. Sequenced sample: peripheral blood. The CDR3 bases are TGTGCCAGCGGCTTAAGCGGGAGTCGTACAGATACGCAGTATTTT. It translates to CASGLSGSRTDTQYF.